This passage covers 11 T cell receptor beta chains from one sample sequenced in a study of OX40 agonist ivuxolimab in advanced cancers. TCRdb's copy holds only in-frame clones and misses some; the assay was immunoSEQ multiplex PCR. The repertoire has about 69,000 clones, roughly nine tenths of them found once; the top ten carry roughly 4%. The starting material was CD4+ or CD8+ T cells sorted from blood, obtained in a trial of the OX40 agonist ivuxolimab. These receptor sequences come from an adult with an advanced solid tumor such as melanoma, head and neck, liver or kidney cancer.

This clone appeared once. The V call is TRBV6-1, the J call TRBJ2-2, with D hard to call. The germline CDR1 and CDR2 sequences are MNHNS and SASEGT. With 5 bases removed from V and 3 bases from J, the gap between germline ends came to 7 bases. This CDR3 contains 13 residues. The CDR3 loop is CASSNSYTGELFF. DNA of the CDR3: TGTGCCAGCAGTAACAGCTACACCGGGGAGCTGTTTTTT.

The chain employs TRBV5-4 and TRBJ2-7; D perhaps matches TRBD1 (6 bases). This CDR3 comprises 15 residues. In germline, CDR1 is SGHNT, CDR2 YYREEE (reference sequence). V shed 1 base and J shed 1 base, with 12 bases lying between them. The CDR3 DNA sequence: TGTGCCAGCAGCTTGCAGGGGCTTGGGTCCTACGAGCAGTACTTC. It encodes CASSLQGLGSYEQYF.

This chain links TRBV7-2 with TRBJ2-1; 9 nucleotides line up with TRBD1. The CDR3 has 15 residues. Per the germline V gene, CDR1 is SGHTA and CDR2 is FQGNSA. The J segment lost 4 bases and the V segment lost 5 bases, leaving 6 bases of the junction unmatched. CDR3 in DNA: TGTGCCAGCAGCCGAACCGGGACAGGGTACAATGAGCAGTTCTTC. Translation: CASSRTGTGYNEQFF.

This sequence joins TRBV11-3 and TRBJ2-4; the D is unclear. CDR1 and CDR2 from the germline V gene are SGHNT and YENEEA. Trimming pared 5 bases from V and 0 bases from J, leaving 5 bases between. The CDR3 runs to 13 residues. The CDR3, as DNA: TGTGCCAGCAGCCCCAAAGCCAAAAACATTCAGTACTTC. Its translation: CASSPKAKNIQYF.

This clone was seen a handful of times. CDR3 sequence: CASSQTGDTQYF. The DNA for the CDR3 is TGCGCCAGCAGCCAGACAGGAGATACGCAGTATTTT. The V gene is TRBV5-1, the J gene TRBJ2-3; the D gene is possibly TRBD1 (6 bases). CDR3 length equals 12 residues. V was pared by 4 bases and J by 5 bases, with 8 bases between. Germline assignment: CDR1 SGHRS and CDR2 YFSETQ.

The CDR3 spells CASSSRTGSNEQFF. The CDR3 DNA follows: TGTGCCAGCAGCTCCAGGACAGGGAGCAATGAGCAGTTCTTC. The V gene is TRBV5-4, the J gene TRBJ2-1; 8 positions agree with TRBD1. This CDR3 is 14 amino acids long. CDR1 SGHNT and CDR2 YYREEE come from the germline V gene (reference sequence). V was clipped by 3 bases and J by 6 bases; unmatched bases: 5.

The V call is TRBV20-1, the J call TRBJ2-7; 7 bases map to TRBD2. Germline CDR1 is DFQATT and CDR2 is SNEGSKA (reference sequence). The CDR3 extends over 11 amino acids. The V gene end was trimmed by 6 bases and the J gene end by 5 bases; junction bases not matched to a gene: 4. CDR3 protein: CSAPGGDEQYF. CDR3 nucleotide sequence: TGCAGTGCCCCTGGGGGGGACGAGCAGTACTTC.

J is TRBJ2-1 and V is TRBV30; 11 nucleotides align to TRBD2. Germline CDR1 and CDR2: GTSNPN and SVGIG (reference sequence). V dropped 1 base and J dropped 2; count of bases not matched to a gene: 4. The CDR3 has 16 residues. CDR3 nucleotide sequence: TGTGCCTGGAGTGCTAATAGCGGGAGGGCCTACAATGAGCAGTTCTTC. This translates into CAWSANSGRAYNEQFF.

CDR3 region: CASSLVQGGTEAFF. As DNA, the CDR3 is TGTGCCAGCAGCTTGGTTCAGGGGGGCACTGAAGCTTTCTTT. The chain employs TRBV5-5 and TRBJ1-1, with 7 nucleotides matching TRBD1. The CDR3 extends over 14 amino acids. The J segment lost 4 bases and the V segment lost 0 bases, leaving 3 bases of the junction unmatched. Looked up from germline, CDR1 is SGHKS and CDR2 is YYEKEE (reference sequence).

The CDR3 DNA is TGTGCCAGCAGTGCCATTTTCAGTGGTACGCAGTATTTT. Translation gives CASSAIFSGTQYF. J is TRBJ2-3 and V is TRBV6-1; no reliable D call. The V and J ends lost 4 bases and 8 bases respectively, with 13 bases between them. Germline values: CDR1 MNHNS, CDR2 SASEGT. The CDR3 is made up of 13 amino acids.

V and J are TRBV6-6 and TRBJ2-5; D gene uncertain. V lost 5 bases and J 9 bases, leaving 16 bases between the germline ends. CDR1 is MNHNY and CDR2 is SVGAGI in the germline V gene (reference sequence). The CDR3 has 13 residues. The CDR3 nucleotides read TGTGCCAGCAGTCAACCACAGAGTGAGGCCCAGTACTTC. Amino acids: CASSQPQSEAQYF.